The present TCR beta chain was sequenced within a study of blood T cell repertoires in COVID-19. Clones were read by immunoSEQ multiplex PCR, and TCRdb kept only the in-frame ones, dropping some. Among about 170,000 clones, around four fifths were seen once, and the ten largest hold 6.5% to 9.5%. This clone was detected only a few times. V was clipped by 7 bases and J by 4 bases; unmatched bases: 10. The CDR3 length is 15 residues. CDR1 LNHDA and CDR2 SQIVND come from the germline V gene (reference sequence). The sample taken for sequencing was peripheral blood. The V and J genes are TRBV19 and TRBJ1-1; 9 nucleotides match TRBD1. This TCR derives from a woman of 80 years or more with COVID-19, enrolled during active disease. The CDR3 DNA reads TGTGCCAGTAATGCGGGACAGGGAAAGGGCACTGAAGCTTTCTTT. Translation: CASNAGQGKGTEAFF.